These T cell receptor beta chains were read from a single sample in a study of glioma-infiltrating T cells after dendritic cell vaccination. TCRdb's table, derived via immunoSEQ multiplex PCR, lists solely in-frame clones and lacks some. Found here are tens of thousands of clones, over 75% of them singletons; the top ten hold 2.1%. This material consisted of blood, taken before dendritic cell vaccination. The receptors were gathered from a human donor with glioblastoma. Both conserved end residues are part of each CDR3. The order of the fields is V gene, J gene, CDR3 protein.

v_call: TRBV6-5
j_call: TRBJ2-1
cdr3_aa: CASSFERGPNEQFF

v_call: TRBV6-5
j_call: TRBJ2-7
cdr3_aa: CASISTSGGATEQYF

v_call: TRBV14
j_call: TRBJ2-7
cdr3_aa: CASSRHGTGTYEQYF

v_call: TRBV7-9
j_call: TRBJ1-1
cdr3_aa: CASSLKQNTEAFF

v_call: TRBV2
j_call: TRBJ2-1
cdr3_aa: CASSDQRGSYNEQFF

v_call: TRBV7-9
j_call: TRBJ1-3
cdr3_aa: CASSPNQGIKSGNTIYF

v_call: TRBV9
j_call: TRBJ2-6
cdr3_aa: CASSPQTGGSLGANVLTF

v_call: TRBV14
j_call: TRBJ2-5
cdr3_aa: CASSQRGLKTQYF

v_call: TRBV5-4
j_call: TRBJ2-7
cdr3_aa: CASSADPGQGYEQYF

v_call: TRBV5-1
j_call: TRBJ2-3
cdr3_aa: CASSLDRARTDTQYF

v_call: TRBV21-1
j_call: TRBJ1-1
cdr3_aa: CASTPEDRPHLNTEAFF

v_call: TRBV5-6
j_call: TRBJ2-7
cdr3_aa: CASSLAQGLAAYEQYF

v_call: TRBV6-6
j_call: TRBJ1-2
cdr3_aa: CASTIQGYYGYTF

v_call: TRBV4-2
j_call: TRBJ2-2
cdr3_aa: CASSLRTNTGELFF

v_call: TRBV7-7
j_call: TRBJ2-5
cdr3_aa: CASSLYRTAEETQYF

v_call: TRBV7-3
j_call: TRBJ2-1
cdr3_aa: CASSAVRRESLGNNEQFF

v_call: TRBV7-9
j_call: TRBJ1-3
cdr3_aa: CASSSQRTHRTGASSIYF

v_call: TRBV27
j_call: TRBJ1-1
cdr3_aa: CASRRQARWSGTEAFF

v_call: TRBV7-9
j_call: TRBJ1-4
cdr3_aa: CASSPSGTGLEKLFF

v_call: TRBV6-1
j_call: TRBJ1-2
cdr3_aa: CASSEGGTNYGYTF

v_call: TRBV19
j_call: TRBJ2-2
cdr3_aa: CATRDFSNTGELFF

v_call: TRBV19
j_call: TRBJ1-4
cdr3_aa: CASSIAGQGRGEKLFF

v_call: TRBV5-1
j_call: TRBJ1-1
cdr3_aa: CASSSGTGGNTEAFF

v_call: TRBV30
j_call: TRBJ1-1
cdr3_aa: CAWSVTSRTEAFF

v_call: TRBV7-8
j_call: TRBJ2-3
cdr3_aa: CASSLGGRDTDTQYF

v_call: TRBV23-1
j_call: TRBJ2-1
cdr3_aa: CASSQLSGMPNNEQFF

v_call: TRBV18
j_call: TRBJ1-2
cdr3_aa: CASSPVPGQGARYGYTF

v_call: TRBV29-1
j_call: TRBJ2-2
cdr3_aa: CSAGVGTGELFF

v_call: TRBV11-1
j_call: TRBJ2-1
cdr3_aa: CASRPVGLAGYNEQFF

v_call: TRBV7-9
j_call: TRBJ1-4
cdr3_aa: CASSLGSRTGGFEKLFF

v_call: TRBV19
j_call: TRBJ2-7
cdr3_aa: CASSVLAGGNYEQYF

v_call: TRBV27
j_call: TRBJ2-2
cdr3_aa: CASGLPGLAGRTGELFF

v_call: TRBV5-5
j_call: TRBJ2-2
cdr3_aa: CASSFGTSSSGELFF

v_call: TRBV25-1
j_call: TRBJ2-7
cdr3_aa: CASSEWEGSSYEQYF

v_call: TRBV5-1
j_call: TRBJ2-1
cdr3_aa: CASGSTGGVPYNEQFF

v_call: TRBV5-1
j_call: TRBJ1-1
cdr3_aa: CASSLAGVLGTEAFF

v_call: TRBV19
j_call: TRBJ1-2
cdr3_aa: CASTPMEGTSGYTF

v_call: TRBV5-1
j_call: TRBJ2-1
cdr3_aa: CASMPLAGGTFSSYNEQFF

v_call: TRBV6-1
j_call: TRBJ1-2
cdr3_aa: CASSRDRERDYGYTF

v_call: TRBV6-5
j_call: TRBJ2-2
cdr3_aa: CASSYSGANTGELFF

v_call: TRBV5-5
j_call: TRBJ1-2
cdr3_aa: CASSGLDRNYGYTF

v_call: TRBV19
j_call: TRBJ2-1
cdr3_aa: CASTPAGAYNEQFF

v_call: TRBV7-3
j_call: TRBJ1-1
cdr3_aa: CASSSRQGRTNTEAFF

v_call: TRBV4-2
j_call: TRBJ1-2
cdr3_aa: CASSQDNTDYGYTF

v_call: TRBV19
j_call: TRBJ2-5
cdr3_aa: CASSIGGRETQYF

v_call: TRBV5-4
j_call: TRBJ1-1
cdr3_aa: CASSHSTGGLNTEAFF

v_call: TRBV6-5
j_call: TRBJ1-4
cdr3_aa: CASKNGGLTNEKLFF

v_call: TRBV11-2
j_call: TRBJ1-4
cdr3_aa: CASSLPKQGVGEKLFF

v_call: TRBV6-1
j_call: TRBJ1-1
cdr3_aa: CASSEVYGQGTEAFF